The 20 T cell receptor beta chains reported below all come from one sample, sequenced in a study of T cells after yellow fever vaccination. TCRdb re-derived calls from the 5' RACE reads in MiXCR, one entry per CDR3 protein. The data contain about 320,000 distinct CDR3 sequences, roughly 7% of them singletons. Specimen: PBMCs, collected roughly 47 days after the first yellow fever vaccination. Receptors were obtained from a young man who received the YFV17D yellow fever vaccine.

This chain connects TRBV4-2 to TRBJ2-3, with 7 positions matching TRBD2. The CDR3 extends over 17 amino acids. V lost 0 bases to trimming and J lost 1 base; unmatched junction nucleotides: 7. Germline loops: CDR1 LGHNA, CDR2 YNFKEQ. CDR3 amino acids: CASSQEGRSGGTDTQYF. CDR3 in DNA: TGTGCCAGCAGCCAAGAAGGGAGGAGCGGGGGCACAGATACGCAGTATTTT.

The rearrangement uses TRBV7-3 and TRBJ2-3; TRBD2 might be the D (7 bases). Trimming removed 1 base from V and 0 bases from J, with 11 bases in between. The CDR3 loop spans 16 amino acids. From germline, CDR1 is SGHTA and CDR2 FQGTGA. CDR3 sequence reads: CASSLIGGTSTDTQYF. The CDR3 DNA sequence: TGTGCCAGCAGCTTAATCGGGGGGACAAGCACAGATACGCAGTATTTT.

The chain is built from TRBV5-8 and TRBJ1-1; perhaps TRBD1 as D (5 bases). CDR3 length: 15 residues. The germline V gene encodes CDR1 SGHTS and CDR2 YDEGEE. V lost 4 bases to trimming and J lost 3 bases, with 16 bases between them. CDR3 sequence: CASSTRWGVDTEAFF. The CDR3 DNA is TGTGCCAGCAGCACCCGGTGGGGGGTGGACACTGAAGCTTTCTTT.

The sample holds a few counts of this clonotype. V is TRBV20-1 and J is TRBJ2-3; the D gene could be TRBD1 or TRBD2 (5 bases each). Trimming took off 7 bases at V and 3 bases at J, with 11 bases between the two ends. The CDR3 loop spans 12 amino acids. From germline, CDR1 is DFQATT and CDR2 SNEGSKA (reference sequence). For the CDR3, the DNA is TGCAGTGTGCCGGGACGAACAGATACGCAGTATTTT. Encoded protein: CSVPGRTDTQYF.

This clonotype was detected many times. This rearrangement joins TRBV10-3 to TRBJ1-3; 8 nucleotides align to TRBD1. The CDR3 extends over 15 amino acids. Germline V gives CDR1 ENHRY, CDR2 SYGVKD. Trimming removed 8 bases from V and 8 bases from J; junction bases left unmatched: 14. CDR3 nucleotides: TGTGCCATCTCACTTCAGGGACAGGAAGGGGACACCATATATTTT. It is translated as CAISLQGQEGDTIYF.

This clonotype appeared a few times. J is TRBJ2-5 and V is TRBV15; TRBD1 aligns across 7 bases. This CDR3 is built from 15 residues. CDR1 is LNHNV, CDR2 YYDKDF, per germline (reference sequence). J lost 7 bases, V lost 6 bases, and 14 bases had no gene match. This CDR3 is CATSQRERGRGTQYF. In DNA, the CDR3 is TGTGCCACCAGTCAGAGGGAGAGGGGGCGAGGGACCCAGTACTTC. The full variable domain, its missing parts supplied by reference TRBV15 and TRBJ2-5, is DAMVIQNPRYQVTQFGKPVTLSCSQTLNHNVMYWYQQKSSQAPKLLFHYYDKDFNNEADTPDNFQSRRPNTSFCFLDIRSPGLGDTAMYLCATSQRERGRGTQYFGPGTRLLVL.

A few counts support this clonotype. J is TRBJ1-1 and V is TRBV7-2, with a tentative D call TRBD1 (5 bases). Deletions cut 1 base from V and 8 bases from J, with 14 bases between. Germline V gene lookup returns CDR1 SGHTA and CDR2 FQGNSA. CDR3 length: 14 amino acids. This CDR3 reads CASSLVGPAPEAFF. As DNA, the CDR3 is TGTGCCAGCAGCTTAGTGGGGCCCGCGCCCGAAGCTTTCTTT.

Notes on this clonotype: The junction departs from the called germline gene at one end, perhaps through a read error. This rearrangement joins TRBV11-1 to TRBJ2-2, with D possibly called TRBD1 or TRBD2 (5 bases each). Germline loops: CDR1 SGHAT, CDR2 FQDESV (reference sequence). The length of the CDR3 is 18 residues. CDR3 region: CAGRDRGTLKPTDGELFF. The CDR3 DNA is TGTGCCGGCAGAGACCGAGGGACCCTGAAACCGACCGACGGGGAGCTGTTTTTT.

This clonotype was recorded a few times. The chain links TRBV4-3 to TRBJ1-1; D gene ambiguous. The CDR3 loop spans 15 amino acids. The V end was cut by 0 bases, the J end by 3 bases, with 11 bases between. Germline values: CDR1 LGHNA, CDR2 YSLEER. CDR3 loop: CASSQDGVRYTEAFF. The CDR3 coding sequence is TGCGCCAGCAGCCAAGATGGTGTCCGATACACTGAAGCTTTCTTT.

This clonotype was recorded at least ten times. V usage is TRBV7-3 and J usage is TRBJ2-3; a possible D gene is TRBD2 (6 bases). Germline V CDR1 and CDR2: SGHTA, FQGTGA. This CDR3 comprises 13 residues. V lost 2 bases, J lost 8 bases, and 11 bases lay in between. In DNA form, the CDR3 reads TGTGCCAGCAGCTTAGGGGGAGGTGGTACGCAGTATTTT. Translation: CASSLGGGGTQYF. Drawing the rest from reference TRBV7-3 and TRBJ2-3, the complete variable domain is GAGVSQTPSNKVTEKGKYVELRCDPISGHTALYWYRQSLGQGPEFLIYFQGTGAADDSGLPNDRFFAVRPEGSVSTLKIQRTERGDSAVYLCASSLGGGGTQYFGPGTRLTVL.

A few counts support this clonotype. V is TRBV29-1 and J is TRBJ1-2; D not certain. V shed 7 bases and J shed 6 bases, with 12 bases lying between them. The CDR3 covers 11 residues. Per germline, CDR1 SQVTM and CDR2 ANQGSEA. The CDR3 here is CSGRVYNGYTF. The CDR3 DNA reads as TGCAGCGGGAGGGTCTATAATGGCTACACCTTC.

The V and J genes are TRBV9 and TRBJ1-6; no clear D gene. Germline V lookup: CDR1 SGDLS, CDR2 YYNGEE. V was shortened by 0 bases and J by 15 bases, with 13 bases between the two germline ends. The CDR3 has 13 residues. The CDR3 spells CASSVAGDRGLHF. The DNA of the CDR3 is TGTGCCAGCAGCGTAGCCGGGGATCGGGGCCTCCACTTT.

The CDR3 DNA is TGCGCCAGCAGCTCCGGACAGCGGGGCAATGAGCAGTTCTTC. Translation gives CASSSGQRGNEQFF. The V gene is TRBV5-1, the J gene TRBJ2-1, with D perhaps TRBD2 (7 bases). CDR3 size: 14 residues. Germline V gene sequence: CDR1 SGHRS, CDR2 YFSETQ. V dropped 3 bases and J dropped 6 bases, with 13 bases sitting between them.

This clonotype was picked up a small number of times. The J gene is TRBJ2-7, the V gene TRBV28, with D perhaps TRBD1 (6 bases). Trimming removed 8 bases at V and 2 bases at J, with 16 bases between. The germline gives CDR1 MDHEN, CDR2 SYDVKM. The CDR3 is made up of 14 amino acids. In nucleotides, the CDR3 is TGTGCCAGCGGAACAAACAGGGACACCTACGAGCAGTACTTC. As protein: CASGTNRDTYEQYF.

This clonotype was detected only a few times. This sequence joins TRBV7-2 and TRBJ1-1; tentatively, D is TRBD1 (6 bases). Between the trimmed V and J ends, which lost 5 bases and 0 bases, there was a span of 10 bases. The CDR3 length is 14 residues. Per germline, CDR1 SGHTA and CDR2 FQGNSA. In DNA form, the CDR3 reads TGTGCCAGCAGCGTTACAGGGATGAACACTGAAGCTTTCTTT. Translation gives CASSVTGMNTEAFF.

This clonotype was seen ten or more times. This chain links TRBV12-3 or TRBV12-4 with TRBJ1-6; 7 bases agree with TRBD1. The CDR3 extends over 14 amino acids. After removal of 3 bases from V and 7 bases from J, the junction contained 3 bases not matched to a gene. The CDR3 region is CASSLQGGNSPLHF. In DNA form, the CDR3 reads TGTGCCAGCAGTTTGCAAGGGGGCAATTCACCCCTCCACTTT.

This clonotype was observed a few times. The genes are TRBV7-3 and TRBJ2-1, with TRBD2 identical over 12 bases. This CDR3 comprises 15 residues. The V gene's germline CDR1 is SGHTA and CDR2 FQGTGA. V was clipped by 5 bases and J by 8 bases; unmatched bases: 7. The DNA of the CDR3 is TGTGCCAGCAGCCCGACGACTAGCGGGGGCCATGAGCAGTTCTTC. Translated: CASSPTTSGGHEQFF.

This chain links TRBV6-5 with TRBJ1-2, with 10 bases fitting TRBD1. Germline V gives CDR1 MNHEY, CDR2 SVGAGI. The CDR3 is made up of 15 amino acids. Trimming at V came to 2 bases and at J to 8 bases, leaving 8 bases not matched to a gene. The CDR3 nucleotides are TGTGCCAGCAGTTACGAAGGGACAGGGGAAAGAGGCTACACCTTC. It codes for CASSYEGTGERGYTF.

This clonotype was counted only a few times. The chain carries TRBV27 and TRBJ2-1, with D hard to call. V dropped 5 bases and J dropped 15 bases, with 17 bases sitting between them. Germline values: CDR1 MNHEY, CDR2 SMNVEV (reference sequence). The CDR3 is 12 residues long. The DNA of the CDR3 is TGTGCCAGCAGTCCGCGGCCGTTAAAATGGTTCTTC. It yields the protein CASSPRPLKWFF.

There are many counts of this clonotype. V gene TRBV2 combines with J gene TRBJ1-4; no clear D. Germline-derived CDR1 and CDR2 are SNHLY and FYNNEI. This CDR3 has 13 residues. Trimming left V 6 bases short and J 5 bases short, with 10 bases between. CDR3 sequence (DNA): TGTGCCAGCAGGAGGGCTAAAAATGAAAAACTGTTTTTT. Translation: CASRRAKNEKLFF. Full variable domain (remainder filled in from reference TRBV2 and TRBJ1-4): EPEVTQTPSHQVTQMGQEVILRCVPISNHLYFYWYRQILGQKVEFLVSFYNNEISEKSEIFDDQFSVERPDGSNFTLKIRSTKLEDSAMYFCASRRAKNEKLFFGSGTQLSVL.